The rows below give T cell receptor beta chains drawn from one sample of a study of cytomegalovirus exposure and HLA in healthy donors. Only in-frame clones appear in the TCRdb table, and some are missing; sequencing was by immunoSEQ multiplex PCR. The repertoire holds approximately 140,000 clones, with 75% to 80% as singletons. Material: PBMCs. The receptors shown here come from a woman aged 60-75 years in good health and CMV-seronegative. Each CDR3 is given with its conserved first and last residue. D genes are given only for firm matches. Part of the rows lack a size; the others show once, few, many or a class for expanded clones.

D gene: TRBD1; V gene: TRBV6-5; J gene: TRBJ2-5; clone size: -; CDR3 DNA: TGTGCCAGCAGCCGAAAGACAGGGCAAGAGACCCAGTACTTC; CDR3 protein: CASSRKTGQETQYF
D gene: -; V gene: TRBV4-1; J gene: TRBJ1-2; clone size: -; CDR3 DNA: TGCGCCAGCAGCGGAGACGGATTCTATGGCTACACCTTC; CDR3 protein: CASSGDGFYGYTF
D gene: TRBD1; V gene: TRBV7-9; J gene: TRBJ2-7; clone size: -; CDR3 DNA: TGTGCCAGCAGCCGGTCGGCAGGGGGTTTATACGAGCAGTACTTC; CDR3 protein: CASSRSAGGLYEQYF
D gene: TRBD1; V gene: TRBV6-5; J gene: TRBJ2-7; clone size: -; CDR3 DNA: TGTGCCAGCAGTTACCTCTCAACAGGGGTTCCCTACGAGCAGTACTTC; CDR3 protein: CASSYLSTGVPYEQYF
D gene: TRBD2; V gene: TRBV2; J gene: TRBJ2-1; clone size: -; CDR3 DNA: TGTGCCAGCAGCCTAGAAGGTCTGCGTGGGAGGGCCTTCTTC; CDR3 protein: CASSLEGLRGRAFF
D gene: TRBD2; V gene: TRBV4-2; J gene: TRBJ2-1; clone size: -; CDR3 DNA: TGTGCCAGCAGCCAAGCATTGCGGGGGGGTGATGAGCAGTTCTTC; CDR3 protein: CASSQALRGGDEQFF
D gene: TRBD2; V gene: TRBV14; J gene: TRBJ2-3; clone size: -; CDR3 DNA: TGTGCCAGCAGCCAAGATGGGGGACTAGCGGGGATCACAGATACGCAGTATTTT; CDR3 protein: CASSQDGGLAGITDTQYF
D gene: -; V gene: TRBV29-1; J gene: TRBJ1-1; clone size: once; CDR3 DNA: TGCAGCGGTACAACAGGGATGAACACTGAAGCTTTCTTT; CDR3 protein: CSGTTGMNTEAFF
D gene: -; V gene: TRBV27; J gene: TRBJ2-2; clone size: few; CDR3 DNA: TGTGCCAGCAGATTCGGTTCGAACACCGGGGAGCTGTTTTTT; CDR3 protein: CASRFGSNTGELFF
D gene: TRBD1; V gene: TRBV27; J gene: TRBJ2-7; clone size: -; CDR3 DNA: TGTGCCAGCAGCCTCTGGTCGGGACAGGGTGTTCGCGAGCAGTACTTC; CDR3 protein: CASSLWSGQGVREQYF
D gene: TRBD2; V gene: TRBV19; J gene: TRBJ2-1; clone size: -; CDR3 DNA: TGTGCCAGTAGAGGGCCAGCGGGGAGACCCAACAATGAGCAGTTCTTC; CDR3 protein: CASRGPAGRPNNEQFF
D gene: TRBD2; V gene: TRBV9; J gene: TRBJ2-3; clone size: -; CDR3 DNA: TGTGCCAGCAGCGTAGCTGTAGCGGGGGGGCTGGATACGCAGTATTTT; CDR3 protein: CASSVAVAGGLDTQYF
D gene: TRBD1; V gene: TRBV27; J gene: TRBJ1-5; clone size: -; CDR3 DNA: TGTGCCAGCCGGCCGGACGGGCGGGGACAGGGAGACAATCAGCCCCAGCATTTT; CDR3 protein: CASRPDGRGQGDNQPQHF
D gene: -; V gene: TRBV11-3; J gene: TRBJ1-1; clone size: once; CDR3 DNA: TGTGCCAGCAGCCTCAATAGGAACACTGAAGCTTTCTTT; CDR3 protein: CASSLNRNTEAFF
D gene: TRBD1; V gene: TRBV7-9; J gene: TRBJ2-2; clone size: once; CDR3 DNA: TGTGCCAGCAGCTTTGGCCAGGGGGCTGGCGGGGAGCTGTTTTTT; CDR3 protein: CASSFGQGAGGELFF
D gene: TRBD2; V gene: TRBV28; J gene: TRBJ2-7; clone size: -; CDR3 DNA: TGTGCCAGCAGTCCAGGGACTACCTCCACCCCCTACGAGCAGTACTTC; CDR3 protein: CASSPGTTSTPYEQYF
D gene: TRBD1; V gene: TRBV15; J gene: TRBJ2-7; clone size: -; CDR3 DNA: TGTGCCACCAGCAGATCCCATGACAGGGCTTCAGACGAGCAGTACTTC; CDR3 protein: CATSRSHDRASDEQYF
D gene: -; V gene: TRBV27; J gene: TRBJ1-5; clone size: -; CDR3 DNA: TGTGCCAGCAGTCCCCCGGAGGATAGCAATCAGCCCCAGCATTTT; CDR3 protein: CASSPPEDSNQPQHF
D gene: -; V gene: TRBV6-1; J gene: TRBJ2-7; clone size: -; CDR3 DNA: TGTGCCAGCAGTGTGGGCATAACCTCGAGCGAGCAGTACTTC; CDR3 protein: CASSVGITSSEQYF
D gene: -; V gene: TRBV18; J gene: TRBJ2-3; clone size: once; CDR3 DNA: TGTGCCAGCTCACACACAAAATCCAGCACAGATACGCAGTATTTT; CDR3 protein: CASSHTKSSTDTQYF
D gene: -; V gene: TRBV5-4; J gene: TRBJ2-7; clone size: -; CDR3 DNA: TGTGCCAGCAGCTTGGACAGGGCGACTGTCTACGAGCAGTACTTC; CDR3 protein: CASSLDRATVYEQYF
D gene: -; V gene: TRBV5-1; J gene: TRBJ2-3; clone size: -; CDR3 DNA: TGCGCCAGCAGCTTGGGGGACTCCGGGAGCACAGATACGCAGTATTTT; CDR3 protein: CASSLGDSGSTDTQYF
D gene: TRBD1; V gene: TRBV6-5; J gene: TRBJ1-2; clone size: medium-sized; CDR3 DNA: TGTGCCAGCAGCCCGCGACAGGGGTATGGCTACACCTTC; CDR3 protein: CASSPRQGYGYTF
D gene: TRBD1; V gene: TRBV2; J gene: TRBJ1-1; clone size: -; CDR3 DNA: TGTGCCAGCACGGGAATGCGACCGAAAGGGGGCGCGAACACTGAAGCTTTCTTT; CDR3 protein: CASTGMRPKGGANTEAFF
D gene: -; V gene: TRBV11-1; J gene: TRBJ2-5; clone size: once; CDR3 DNA: TGTGCCAGCAGCGTTACAGGGTTAGGCGGTGGGTCCCAGTACTTC; CDR3 protein: CASSVTGLGGGSQYF
D gene: -; V gene: TRBV28; J gene: TRBJ2-7; clone size: -; CDR3 DNA: TGTGCCAGCAGTTTTATAAGGGGCAGTTACTCCTACGAGCAGTACTTC; CDR3 protein: CASSFIRGSYSYEQYF
D gene: TRBD2; V gene: TRBV2; J gene: TRBJ2-7; clone size: -; CDR3 DNA: TGTGCCAGCAGCTGGGGACTAGACGAGCAGTACTTC; CDR3 protein: CASSWGLDEQYF
D gene: -; V gene: TRBV15; J gene: TRBJ2-5; clone size: -; CDR3 DNA: TGTGCCACCAGCAGAACCTCAGGGTTCCAAGAGACCCAGTACTTC; CDR3 protein: CATSRTSGFQETQYF
D gene: -; V gene: TRBV2; J gene: TRBJ2-7; clone size: -; CDR3 DNA: TGTGCCAGCAGTTCCTCTCGGTACGAGCAGTACTTC; CDR3 protein: CASSSSRYEQYF
D gene: -; V gene: TRBV2; J gene: TRBJ2-7; clone size: -; CDR3 DNA: TGTGCCAGCAGTCCCATAGACGGTGCGGGCGAGCAGTACTTC; CDR3 protein: CASSPIDGAGEQYF
D gene: TRBD2; V gene: TRBV19; J gene: TRBJ2-5; clone size: -; CDR3 DNA: TGTGCCAGTAGTACCGGGACTATACAAGAGACCCAGTACTTC; CDR3 protein: CASSTGTIQETQYF